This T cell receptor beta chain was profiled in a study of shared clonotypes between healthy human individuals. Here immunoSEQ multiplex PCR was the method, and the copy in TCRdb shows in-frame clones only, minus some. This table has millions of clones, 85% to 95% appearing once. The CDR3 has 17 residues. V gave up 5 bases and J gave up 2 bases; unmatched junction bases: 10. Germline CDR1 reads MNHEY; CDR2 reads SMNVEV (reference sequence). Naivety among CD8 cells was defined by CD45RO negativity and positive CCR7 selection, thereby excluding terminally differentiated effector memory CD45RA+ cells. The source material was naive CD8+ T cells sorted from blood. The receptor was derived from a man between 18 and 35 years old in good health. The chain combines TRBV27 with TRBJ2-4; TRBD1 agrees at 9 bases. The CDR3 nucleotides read TGTGCCAGCAGTCCGCCGGGACAGGGCGGAACCAAAAACATTCAGTACTTC. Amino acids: CASSPPGQGGTKNIQYF.